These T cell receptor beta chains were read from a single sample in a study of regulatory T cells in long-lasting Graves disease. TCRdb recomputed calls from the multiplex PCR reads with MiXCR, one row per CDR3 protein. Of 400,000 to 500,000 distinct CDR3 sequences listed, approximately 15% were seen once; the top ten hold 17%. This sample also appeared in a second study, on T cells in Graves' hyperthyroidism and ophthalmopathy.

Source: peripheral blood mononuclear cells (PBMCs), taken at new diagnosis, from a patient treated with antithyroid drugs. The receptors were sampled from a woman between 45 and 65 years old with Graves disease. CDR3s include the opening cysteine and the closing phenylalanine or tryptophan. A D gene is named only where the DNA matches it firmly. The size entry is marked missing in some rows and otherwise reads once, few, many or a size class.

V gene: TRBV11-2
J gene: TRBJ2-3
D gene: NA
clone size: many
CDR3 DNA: TGTGCCAGCAGCGTGGAATGGTGGAGGACCTCTAGCACAGATACGCAGTATTTT
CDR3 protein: CASSVEWWRTSSTDTQYF

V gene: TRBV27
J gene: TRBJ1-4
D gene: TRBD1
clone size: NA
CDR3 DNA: TGTGCCAGCAGTCCACAGGGGGATGGGGAAAAACTGTTTTTT
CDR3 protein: CASSPQGDGEKLFF

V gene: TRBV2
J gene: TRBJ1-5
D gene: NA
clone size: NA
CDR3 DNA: TGTGCCAGCAGTGCTCAGGGAATCCAGCCCCAGCATTTT
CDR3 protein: CASSAQGIQPQHF

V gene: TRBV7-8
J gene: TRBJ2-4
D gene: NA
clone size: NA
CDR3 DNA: TGTGCCAGCAGCCTCCTTGGAGGGGGCATTCAGTACTTC
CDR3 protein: CASSLLGGGIQYF

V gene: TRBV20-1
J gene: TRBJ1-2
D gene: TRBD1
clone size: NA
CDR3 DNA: TGCAGTGCTTTTGACAGGGGCGGCTACACCTTC
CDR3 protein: CSAFDRGGYTF

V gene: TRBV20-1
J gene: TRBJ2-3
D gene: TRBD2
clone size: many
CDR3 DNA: TGCAGTGCAAGACTAGCGGGAAGGTACACAGATACGCAGTATTTT
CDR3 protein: CSARLAGRYTDTQYF

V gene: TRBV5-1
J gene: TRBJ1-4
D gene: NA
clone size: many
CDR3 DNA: TGCGCCAGCAGCTCAGGACAGTCCTTTGAAAAACTGTTTTTT
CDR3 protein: CASSSGQSFEKLFF

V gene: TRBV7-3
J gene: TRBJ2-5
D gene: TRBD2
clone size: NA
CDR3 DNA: TGTGCCAGCAGCAGAACCGGGACTAGCAGCCAAGAGACCCAGTACTTC
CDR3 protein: CASSRTGTSSQETQYF

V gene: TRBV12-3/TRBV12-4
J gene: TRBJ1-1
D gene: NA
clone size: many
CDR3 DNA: TGTGCCAGCAGCCCCTCGACTAACACTGAAGCTTTCTTT
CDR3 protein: CASSPSTNTEAFF

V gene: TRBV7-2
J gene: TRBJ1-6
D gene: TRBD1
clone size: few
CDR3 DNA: TGTGCCAGCAGCTTAGAACAGGGGGATAATTCACCCCTCCACTTT
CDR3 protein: CASSLEQGDNSPLHF

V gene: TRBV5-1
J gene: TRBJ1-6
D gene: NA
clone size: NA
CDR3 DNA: TGCGCCAGCAGCTTGGGCACCCCAGGGAATTCACCCCTCCACTTT
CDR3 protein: CASSLGTPGNSPLHF

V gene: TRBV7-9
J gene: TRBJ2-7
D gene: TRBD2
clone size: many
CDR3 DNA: TGTGCCAGCAGCCTCACTAGCGGGAGGGCCTACGAGCAGTACTTC
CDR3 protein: CASSLTSGRAYEQYF

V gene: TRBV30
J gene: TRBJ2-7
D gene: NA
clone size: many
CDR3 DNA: TGTGCCTGGAATCCGAACCCTACAATGGAGCAGTACTTC
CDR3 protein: CAWNPNPTMEQYF

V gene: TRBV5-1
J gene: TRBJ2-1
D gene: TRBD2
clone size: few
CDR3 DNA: TGCGCCAGCAGCACAACTAGCGGGATATACAATGAGCAGTTCTTC
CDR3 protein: CASSTTSGIYNEQFF

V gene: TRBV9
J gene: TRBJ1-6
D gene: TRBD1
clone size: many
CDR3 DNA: TGTGCCAGCAGCGTAGAGGGCAGGGGGGATTCACCCCTCCACTTT
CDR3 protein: CASSVEGRGDSPLHF

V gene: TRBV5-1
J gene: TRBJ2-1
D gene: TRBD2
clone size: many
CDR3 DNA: TGCGCCAGCAGCTTCGGACTAGCGGTGAACAATGAGCAGTTCTTC
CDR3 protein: CASSFGLAVNNEQFF

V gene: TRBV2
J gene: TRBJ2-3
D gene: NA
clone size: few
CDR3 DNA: TGTGCCAGCAGAGTAGCGCTAAGCACAGATACGCAGTATTTT
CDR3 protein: CASRVALSTDTQYF

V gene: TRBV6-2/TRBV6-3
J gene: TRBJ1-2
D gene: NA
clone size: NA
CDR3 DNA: TGTGCCAGCAGTTACAGCCAGGCCCCTCCCGGGGGCTACACCTTC
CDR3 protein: CASSYSQAPPGGYTF

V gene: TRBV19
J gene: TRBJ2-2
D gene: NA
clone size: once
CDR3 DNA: TGTGCCAGTCAACCAGGAAGAGCCCTAACGAACGCCGGGGAGCTGTTTTTT
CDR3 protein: CASQPGRALTNAGELFF

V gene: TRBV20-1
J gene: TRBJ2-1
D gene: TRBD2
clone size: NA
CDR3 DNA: TGCAGTGCTAGGGGCCCAAGGGCAGGCTCCGCGGGAGGTCCCAATGAGCAGTTCTTC
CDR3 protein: CSARGPRAGSAGGPNEQFF

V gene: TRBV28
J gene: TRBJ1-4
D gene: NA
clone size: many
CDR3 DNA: TGTGCCAGCAGTGACATCCGACAGGAAGAAAAACTGTTTTTT
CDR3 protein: CASSDIRQEEKLFF

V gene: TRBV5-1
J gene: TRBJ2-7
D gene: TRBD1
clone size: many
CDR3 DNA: TGCGCCAGCAGCTTGACCGGGACAGAGTCCTACGAGCAGTACTTC
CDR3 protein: CASSLTGTESYEQYF

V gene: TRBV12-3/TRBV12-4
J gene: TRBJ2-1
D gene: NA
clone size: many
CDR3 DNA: TGTGCCAGCAGACGGAGACTAACCGATTACAATGAGCAGTTCTTC
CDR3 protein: CASRRRLTDYNEQFF

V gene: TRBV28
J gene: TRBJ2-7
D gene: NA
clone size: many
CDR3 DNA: TGTGCCAGCAGTTTCCAGGGGCAGATGACCTACGAGCAGTACTTC
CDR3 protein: CASSFQGQMTYEQYF

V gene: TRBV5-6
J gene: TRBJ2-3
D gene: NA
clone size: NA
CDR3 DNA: TGTGCCAGCAGACTAACGGGAGCGGGAGATACGCAGTATTTT
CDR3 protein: CASRLTGAGDTQYF

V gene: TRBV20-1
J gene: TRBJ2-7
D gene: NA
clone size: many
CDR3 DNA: TGCAGTGCCCATTCCGGGACTGTTAGCTCCTACGAGCAGTACTTC
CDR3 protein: CSAHSGTVSSYEQYF

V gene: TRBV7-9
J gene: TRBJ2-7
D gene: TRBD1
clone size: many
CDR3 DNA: TGTGCCAGCAGCCGTCCGGACAGGACCTACGAGCAGTACTTC
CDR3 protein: CASSRPDRTYEQYF

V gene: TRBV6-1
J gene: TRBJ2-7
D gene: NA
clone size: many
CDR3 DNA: TGTGCCAGCAGTCCCCGTCCGGGTCGGCTCTACGAGCAGTACTTC
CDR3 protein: CASSPRPGRLYEQYF

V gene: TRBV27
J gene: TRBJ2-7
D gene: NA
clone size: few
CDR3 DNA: TGTGCCAGCAGTTCGGGCCTGGGTCTCGAGCAGTACTTC
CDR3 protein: CASSSGLGLEQYF

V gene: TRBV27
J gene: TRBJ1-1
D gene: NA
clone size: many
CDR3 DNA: TGTGCCAGCAGTTTCAAGACGGCGTCGAACACTGAAGCTTTCTTT
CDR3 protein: CASSFKTASNTEAFF

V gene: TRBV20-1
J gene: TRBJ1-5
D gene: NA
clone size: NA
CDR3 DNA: TGCAGTGCTGCGACCCCCGGGACTGCCGGACTAAATCAGCCCCAGCATTTT
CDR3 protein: CSAATPGTAGLNQPQHF

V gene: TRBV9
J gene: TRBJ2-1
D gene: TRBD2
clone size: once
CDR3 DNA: TGTGCCAGCAGCTTCGGACTAGCGCAGTACAATGAGCAGTTCTTC
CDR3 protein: CASSFGLAQYNEQFF

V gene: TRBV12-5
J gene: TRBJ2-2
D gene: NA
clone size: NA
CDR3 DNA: TGTGCTAGTGGTTCCCGGACAGACAACGGGGAGCTGTTTTTT
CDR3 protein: CASGSRTDNGELFF

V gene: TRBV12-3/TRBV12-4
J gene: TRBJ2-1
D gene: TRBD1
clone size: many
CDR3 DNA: TGTGCCAGCAGTCCCCGGACAGGGGGCCTTTCCTACAATGAGCAGTTCTTC
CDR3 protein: CASSPRTGGLSYNEQFF

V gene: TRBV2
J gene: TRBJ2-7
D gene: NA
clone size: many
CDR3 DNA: TGTGCCAGCAGGGTCAGGGTGGTGGACGAGCAGTACTTC
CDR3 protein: CASRVRVVDEQYF

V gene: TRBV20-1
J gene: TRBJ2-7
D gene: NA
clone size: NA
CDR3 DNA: TGCAGTGCTACGGGCGCGGTCTACGAGCAGTACTTC
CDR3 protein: CSATGAVYEQYF

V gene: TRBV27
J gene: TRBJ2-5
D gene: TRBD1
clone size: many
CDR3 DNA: TGTGCCAGCAGTGTCAATCAGGGGGCACAAGAGACCCAGTACTTC
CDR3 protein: CASSVNQGAQETQYF

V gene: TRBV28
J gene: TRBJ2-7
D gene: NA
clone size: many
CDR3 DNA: TGTGCCAGCAGTTTATATCCCTACGAGCAGTACTTC
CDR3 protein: CASSLYPYEQYF

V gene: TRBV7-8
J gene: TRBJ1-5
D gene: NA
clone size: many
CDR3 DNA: TGTGCCAGCAGCTTAGAGACAGTAAGAATTAATCAGCCCCAGCATTTT
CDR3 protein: CASSLETVRINQPQHF

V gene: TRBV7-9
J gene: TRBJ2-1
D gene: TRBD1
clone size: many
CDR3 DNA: TGTGCCAGCAGCTTAACCGACAGGGTCAATGAGCAGTTCTTC
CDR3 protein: CASSLTDRVNEQFF

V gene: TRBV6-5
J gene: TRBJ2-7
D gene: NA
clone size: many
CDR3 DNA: TGTGCCAGCAGTTTTAGCCACGAGCAGTACTTC
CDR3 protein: CASSFSHEQYF

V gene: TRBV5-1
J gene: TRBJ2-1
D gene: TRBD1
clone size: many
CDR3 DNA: TGCGCCAGCAGCCCCGGGACAGGGGGCTCCTACAATGAGCAGTTCTTC
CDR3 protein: CASSPGTGGSYNEQFF

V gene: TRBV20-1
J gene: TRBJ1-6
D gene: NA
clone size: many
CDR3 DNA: TGCAGTGCTAGAGGGGCCAGCGGTTCACCCCTCCACTTT
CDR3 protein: CSARGASGSPLHF

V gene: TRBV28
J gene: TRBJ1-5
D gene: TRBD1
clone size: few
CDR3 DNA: TGTGCCAGCAGTGAACAGGGGCAGAGCAATCAGCCCCAGCATTTT
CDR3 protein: CASSEQGQSNQPQHF

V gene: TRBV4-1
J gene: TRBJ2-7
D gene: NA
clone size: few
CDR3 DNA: TGCGCCAGCAGGCCGATCATGGCTAGTAAAACTTACGAGCAGTACTTC
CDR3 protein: CASRPIMASKTYEQYF

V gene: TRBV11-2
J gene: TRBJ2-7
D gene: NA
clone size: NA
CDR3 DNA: TGTGCCAGCAGCCTCCTTTTGGGGGGAAGCTCCTACGAGCAGTACTTC
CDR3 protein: CASSLLLGGSSYEQYF

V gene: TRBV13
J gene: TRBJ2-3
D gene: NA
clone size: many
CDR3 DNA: TGTGCCAGCAGCTCCGGCGAGACCACAGATACGCAGTATTTT
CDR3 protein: CASSSGETTDTQYF

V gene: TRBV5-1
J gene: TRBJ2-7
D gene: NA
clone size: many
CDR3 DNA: TGCGCCAGCAGCTCCTTGGATGTGGGGTCCTACGAGCAGTACTTC
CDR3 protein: CASSSLDVGSYEQYF